One sample yielded the 12 T cell receptor beta chains listed below, sequenced in a study of human T cells and chemical hapten exposure. Time point: pre-sensitization, week 0. As for treatment: therapeutic diphenylcyclopropenone sensitization with weekly scalp DPC. TCRdb recomputed calls from the RACE reads with MiXCR, one row per CDR3 protein. The repertoire holds approximately 260,000 distinct CDR3 sequences, with about 7.7% as singletons. Here the sequenced sample was whole blood, taken in connection with sensitization to the hapten diphenylcyclopropenone (DPC). These TCRs come from a man between 18 and 29 years old with alopecia areata. Some clones in this sample may be carry-over from other donors' samples.

Only a few counts were recorded for this clonotype. The chain combines TRBV7-3 with TRBJ2-2; D possibly corresponds to TRBD2 (6 bases). The V gene lost 1 base and the J gene lost 5 bases, with 14 bases spanning the gap. CDR1 and CDR2 (germline): SGHTA, FQGTGA. The CDR3 totals 16 residues. CDR3 coding DNA: TGTGCCAGCAGCTTAAGGCGGGGACCCAGTACCGGGGAGCTGTTTTTT. As protein: CASSLRRGPSTGELFF. Full variable domain (rest looked up from reference TRBV7-3 and TRBJ2-2): GAGVSQTPSNKVTEKGKYVELRCDPISGHTALYWYRQSLGQGPEFLIYFQGTGAADDSGLPNDRFFAVRPEGSVSTLKIQRTERGDSAVYLCASSLRRGPSTGELFFGEGSRLTVL.

This clonotype was detected a few times. The rearrangement uses TRBV4-3 and TRBJ1-5; D remains unclear. In germline, CDR1 is LGHNA, CDR2 YSLEER. V was trimmed by 0 bases and J by 5 bases, leaving 11 bases between them. The CDR3 is 15 amino acids. CDR3 nucleotide sequence: TGCGCCAGCAGCCAAGATCTGGGGTATCATCAGCCCCAGCATTTT. Protein product: CASSQDLGYHQPQHF.

This clonotype was picked up a small number of times. The chain is built from TRBV28 and TRBJ2-7; perhaps D is TRBD1 or TRBD2 (5 bases each). V was pared by 9 bases and J by 2 bases, with 11 bases between. The CDR3 covers 12 residues. From germline, CDR1 is MDHEN and CDR2 SYDVKM. The CDR3 is CASFRGAYEQYF. CDR3 nucleotide sequence: TGTGCCAGTTTTAGAGGGGCCTACGAGCAGTACTTC.

The J gene is TRBJ1-1, the V gene TRBV6-2 or TRBV6-3; 7 nucleotides align to TRBD1. The germline V gene has CDR1 MNHEY and CDR2 SVGEGT. This CDR3 has 14 amino acids. The J segment lost 5 bases and the V segment lost 6 bases, leaving 9 bases of the junction unmatched. The CDR3 is CASRTRQGWTEAFF. The CDR3 DNA reads as TGTGCCAGCAGAACCCGACAGGGTTGGACTGAAGCTTTCTTT.

This chain links TRBV4-2 with TRBJ2-4, with D unclear. The germline V and J ends were trimmed by 0 bases and 2 bases, with 17 bases remaining between them. The CDR3 runs 18 residues. Germline V lookup: CDR1 LGHNA, CDR2 YNFKEQ. The CDR3 nucleotides read TGTGCCAGCAGCCAAGATATAACATTACCGATGACCAAAAACATTCAGTACTTC. Protein sequence: CASSQDITLPMTKNIQYF.

In its sample, this clonotype was seen a few times. The chain couples TRBV5-5 to TRBJ1-4; perhaps TRBD1 as D (6 bases). Trimming took off 3 bases at V and 13 bases at J, with 25 bases between the two ends. This CDR3 is built from 16 residues. The germline V gene has CDR1 SGHKS and CDR2 YYEKEE (reference sequence). CDR3 bases: TGTGCCAGCAGCTATGCCGGGACCGAGGGGGGTCAAGGACTGTTTTTT. It is translated as CASSYAGTEGGQGLFF.

J is TRBJ2-2 and V is TRBV6-6; no definite D call. V lost 8 bases and J lost 11, with 12 bases in between. The CDR3 has 11 amino acids. Germline CDR1 is MNHNY and CDR2 is SVGAGI (reference sequence). The CDR3 sequence: CASRLGFELFF. CDR3 bases: TGTGCCAGCCGCCTGGGTTTCGAGCTGTTTTTT.

This clonotype has more than one count but fewer than ten. CDR3 bases: TGCAGTGCTAGTGTAGGCAAGAACACTGAAGCTTTCTTT. This codes for CSASVGKNTEAFF. V gene TRBV20-1 combines with J gene TRBJ1-1; no firm D call. The CDR3 length is 13 residues. Germline V gene data show CDR1 as DFQATT and CDR2 as SNEGSKA (reference sequence). V was pared by 3 bases and J by 1 base, with 9 bases between.

This clonotype was seen many times. Here the CDR3 DNA reads TGTGCCAGCAGCTCCCGAGTCGGACAGGGACAAGAAGCTTTCTTT. Translating it yields CASSSRVGQGQEAFF. The J gene is TRBJ1-1, the V gene TRBV7-8; 8 nucleotides align to TRBD1. V shed 4 bases and J 8 bases; nucleotides not matched to a gene: 12. The CDR3 contains 15 residues. The germline V gene has CDR1 SGHVS and CDR2 FQNEAQ.

The chain carries TRBV29-1 and TRBJ1-3; D is perhaps TRBD1 (5 bases). Germline CDR1 reads SQVTM; CDR2 reads ANQGSEA. This CDR3 has 15 amino acids. V was cut by 1 base and J by 1 base, with 11 bases left in between. The CDR3 DNA reads as TGCAGCGTTGAAGGCAGGGAGGAATCTGGAAACACCATATATTTT. It specifies CSVEGREESGNTIYF.

CDR3 amino acids: CASTRTSGGPTQYF. Written as DNA, the CDR3 is TGTGCCAGCACCCGGACTAGCGGGGGACCAACGCAGTATTTT. The chain employs TRBV7-2 and TRBJ2-3; 13 bases match TRBD2. This CDR3 is 14 amino acids long. Germline CDR1 is SGHTA and CDR2 is FQGNSA. J gave up 9 bases and V 7 bases, and 7 bases lay outside the gene matches.

This clonotype was seen a handful of times. The chain carries TRBV7-2 and TRBJ2-3; the match to TRBD2 covers 8 bases. V lost 6 bases, J lost 0 bases, and 5 bases stayed unmatched. Germline CDR1 SGHTA, CDR2 FQGNSA. The CDR3 is 15 amino acids. The CDR3 DNA reads TGTGCCAGCAGGCCGGGGGGGAGGAGCACAGATACGCAGTATTTT. It encodes CASRPGGRSTDTQYF.